This entry lists 10 T cell receptor beta chains sequenced from one sample in a study of regulatory T cells in long-lasting Graves disease. Arm-PCR of CDR3 regions with iRepertoire HTBI primers generated TCR beta libraries. Each CDR3 protein gets one entry after TCRdb re-called the multiplex PCR reads with MiXCR. The data show some 490,000 distinct CDR3 sequences, with 12% seen just once and 8% to 10% held by the top ten. Specified time point: newly diagnosed GD, antithyroid drugs for less than 3 months. RNA extracted from PBMCs served as the sequencing template. The same data also contributed to another study, on T cells in Graves' hyperthyroidism and ophthalmopathy.

Sequenced here: peripheral blood mononuclear cells (PBMCs), sampled at new diagnosis, from a patient treated with antithyroid drugs. The receptors were sampled from a woman in her twenties or thirties with Graves disease.

This clonotype showed up many times. The chain uses TRBV10-2 and TRBJ2-1; 7 positions agree with TRBD2. V trimming: 4 bases; J trimming: 6 bases; junction bases outside the gene matches: 3. CDR1 is WSHSY, CDR2 SAAADI, per germline. This CDR3 contains 13 residues. In DNA, the CDR3 is TGCGCCAGCAGTGCCCCGGGGGGCAATGAGCAGTTCTTC. Its translation: CASSAPGGNEQFF.

This clonotype was counted between two and nine times. V usage is TRBV27 and J usage is TRBJ2-1; D is ambiguous. The CDR3 totals 14 residues. Trimming took 1 base from V and 4 from J, leaving 8 bases between them. CDR1 MNHEY and CDR2 SMNVEV come from the germline V gene (reference sequence). The CDR3 DNA follows: TGTGCCAGCAGTTTATATCCACAATACAATGAGCAGTTCTTC. It specifies CASSLYPQYNEQFF.

This clonotype appeared many times. CDR3 in amino acids: CASSLPSGTGNHEQYF. CDR3 bases: TGTGCCAGCAGCCTCCCCAGCGGGACAGGGAACCACGAGCAGTACTTC. The chain employs TRBV13 and TRBJ2-7; TRBD1 aligns across 9 bases. The length of the CDR3 is 16 residues. Trimming at V came to 5 bases and at J to 5 bases, leaving 13 bases not matched to a gene. CDR1 PRHDT and CDR2 FYEKMQ come from the germline V gene (reference sequence).

In its sample, this clonotype was seen many times. The chain has TRBV12-3 or TRBV12-4 and TRBJ1-2, with unresolved D. Trimming left V 6 bases short and J 5 bases short, with 10 bases between. This CDR3 region has 12 residues. The CDR3 loop reads CASSLYGYGYTF. As DNA, the CDR3 is TGTGCCAGCAGCTTGTACGGGTATGGCTACACCTTC.

In this sample, this clonotype turned up many times. CDR3 DNA: TGTGCCAGCAGCCTCGGGGGCGGGAGTCCCAACATTCAGTACTTC. Translated: CASSLGGGSPNIQYF. This chain links TRBV3-1 with TRBJ2-4, with D tentatively TRBD2 (7 bases). The length of the CDR3 is 15 residues. The V end lost 4 bases, the J end lost 7 bases, and 17 bases lay between the germline ends. Germline assignment: CDR1 LGHDT and CDR2 YNNKEL (reference sequence).

This clonotype was seen only a few times. The chain has TRBV10-2 and TRBJ1-4; the D is unclear. Germline V gene sequence: CDR1 WSHSY, CDR2 SAAADI. With 0 bases removed from V and 8 bases from J, the gap between germline ends came to 7 bases. CDR3 size: 13 residues. The CDR3 DNA reads TGCGCCAGCAGTGAGTCCTTCGGGGAAAAACTGTTTTTT. This sequence encodes CASSESFGEKLFF.

The sample holds many counts of this clonotype. The rearrangement uses TRBV6-1 and TRBJ2-6; possibly TRBD2 for D (6 bases). Trimming cost V 6 bases and J 0 bases, with 15 bases left between them. The CDR3 is 17 residues long. Germline CDR1 and CDR2: MNHNS and SASEGT. The CDR3 coding sequence is TGTGCCAGCAGCACCGGTAGGAGGGCCTCTGGGGCCAACGTCCTGACTTTC. Amino acids: CASSTGRRASGANVLTF.

This clonotype has ten or more counts. The chain carries TRBV20-1 and TRBJ2-1; 8 nucleotides match TRBD1. The CDR3 has 15 amino acids. CDR1 DFQATT and CDR2 SNEGSKA come from the germline V gene (reference sequence). V lost 5 bases to trimming and J lost 6 bases; unmatched junction nucleotides: 12. The CDR3 loop is CSADSATGVGNEQFF. The CDR3, as DNA: TGCAGTGCTGATTCCGCGACAGGGGTTGGCAATGAGCAGTTCTTC.

This clonotype was detected ten times or more. The V and J genes are TRBV28 and TRBJ2-1, with 11 bases fitting TRBD2. The CDR3 sequence is 14 residues long. Germline CDR1 is MDHEN and CDR2 is SYDVKM. V lost 6 bases, J lost 5 bases, and 3 bases stayed unmatched. Written as DNA, the CDR3 is TGTGCCAGCAGCTCGGGACTAGCGGACAATGAGCAGTTCTTC. Protein: CASSSGLADNEQFF.

The chain uses TRBV28 and TRBJ1-1; possibly TRBD1 for D (6 bases). This CDR3 is 14 amino acids long. CDR1 MDHEN and CDR2 SYDVKM come from the germline V gene. Trimming pared 3 bases from V and 6 bases from J, leaving 14 bases between. CDR3 DNA sequence: TGTGCCAGCAGTTTCGAGGGGGGATCGTCTGAAGCTTTCTTT. Protein: CASSFEGGSSEAFF.